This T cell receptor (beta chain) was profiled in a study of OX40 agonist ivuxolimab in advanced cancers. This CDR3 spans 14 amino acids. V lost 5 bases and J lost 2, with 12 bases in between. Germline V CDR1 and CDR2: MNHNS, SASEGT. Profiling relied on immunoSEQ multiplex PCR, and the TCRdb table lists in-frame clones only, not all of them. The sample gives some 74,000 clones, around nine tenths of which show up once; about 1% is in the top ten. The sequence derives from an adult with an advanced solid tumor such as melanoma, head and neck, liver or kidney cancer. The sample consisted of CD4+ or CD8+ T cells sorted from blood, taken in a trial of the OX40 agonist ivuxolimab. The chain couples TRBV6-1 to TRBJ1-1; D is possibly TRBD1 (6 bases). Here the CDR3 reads CASSTRGPNTEAFF. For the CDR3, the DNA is TGTGCCAGCAGTACCAGGGGCCCCAACACTGAAGCTTTCTTT.